The rows below give T cell receptor beta chains drawn from one sample of a study of control samples from healthy donors and cancer patients. Sequencing used immunoSEQ multiplex PCR; TCRdb keeps in-frame clones, though not all of them. Here the sample spans about 150,000 clones, about nine tenths being singletons. The sample consisted of blood. The receptors here all came from a man younger than 45 in good health. Each CDR3 is given with its conserved first and last residue. The order of the fields is clone size, V gene, D gene, J gene, CDR3 protein, CDR3 DNA. D genes are given only for firm matches. Some rows mark clone size as missing; the rest say once, few, many or name a class of expanded clone.

abundance: NA
v_gene: TRBV24-1
d_gene: NA
j_gene: TRBJ2-1
CDR3aa: CATSDRDQPDNEQFF
CDR3nt: TGTGCCACCAGTGATAGGGACCAGCCAGACAATGAGCAGTTCTTC

abundance: NA
v_gene: TRBV3-1/TRBV3-2
d_gene: NA
j_gene: TRBJ2-1
CDR3aa: CASSPSDGNDEQFF
CDR3nt: TGTGCCAGCAGCCCTTCAGATGGGAACGATGAGCAGTTCTTC

abundance: NA
v_gene: TRBV27
d_gene: TRBD2
j_gene: TRBJ2-3
CDR3aa: CASTLAGAADTQYF
CDR3nt: TGTGCCAGCACCCTAGCGGGAGCGGCAGATACGCAGTATTTT

abundance: NA
v_gene: TRBV19
d_gene: NA
j_gene: TRBJ1-2
CDR3aa: CASRAGEANYGYTF
CDR3nt: TGTGCCAGTAGGGCAGGGGAAGCTAACTATGGCTACACCTTC

abundance: once
v_gene: TRBV6-2/TRBV6-3
d_gene: NA
j_gene: TRBJ2-1
CDR3aa: CASSLYNEQFF
CDR3nt: TGTGCCAGCAGTCTCTACAATGAGCAGTTCTTC

abundance: NA
v_gene: TRBV7-3
d_gene: TRBD2
j_gene: TRBJ2-3
CDR3aa: CASSASGRFTDTQYF
CDR3nt: TGTGCCAGCAGCGCTAGCGGTCGATTCACAGATACGCAGTATTTT

abundance: NA
v_gene: TRBV5-1
d_gene: NA
j_gene: TRBJ2-1
CDR3aa: CASSLGPAVPYNEQFF
CDR3nt: TGCGCCAGCAGCTTGGGTCCAGCGGTGCCCTACAATGAGCAGTTCTTC

abundance: NA
v_gene: TRBV9
d_gene: TRBD1
j_gene: TRBJ1-4
CDR3aa: CASSARPGQLNEKLFF
CDR3nt: TGTGCCAGCAGCGCAAGGCCGGGACAGCTTAATGAAAAACTGTTTTTT

abundance: NA
v_gene: TRBV7-2
d_gene: NA
j_gene: TRBJ2-3
CDR3aa: CASSLQGRPTDTQYF
CDR3nt: TGTGCCAGCAGCTTACAAGGACGGCCGACAGATACGCAGTATTTT

abundance: NA
v_gene: TRBV9
d_gene: NA
j_gene: TRBJ2-3
CDR3aa: CASSVAGSETDTQYF
CDR3nt: TGTGCCAGCAGCGTAGCAGGGTCGGAGACAGATACGCAGTATTTT

abundance: NA
v_gene: TRBV19
d_gene: NA
j_gene: TRBJ1-6
CDR3aa: CASSIEPGRNSPLHF
CDR3nt: TGTGCCAGTAGTATAGAGCCAGGGCGCAATTCACCCCTCCACTTT